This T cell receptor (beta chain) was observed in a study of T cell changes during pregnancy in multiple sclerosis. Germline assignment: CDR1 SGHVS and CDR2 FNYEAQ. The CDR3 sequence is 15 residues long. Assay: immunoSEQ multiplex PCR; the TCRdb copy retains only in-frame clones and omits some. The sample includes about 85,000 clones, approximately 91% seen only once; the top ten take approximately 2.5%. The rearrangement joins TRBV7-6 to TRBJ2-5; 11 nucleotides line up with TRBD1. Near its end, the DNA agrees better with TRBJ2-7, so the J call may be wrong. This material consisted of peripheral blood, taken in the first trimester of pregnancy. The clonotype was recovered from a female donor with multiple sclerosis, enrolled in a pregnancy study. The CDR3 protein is CASSSGGTGGYEQYF. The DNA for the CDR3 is TGTGCCAGCAGCTCTGGAGGGACAGGGGGCTACGAGCAGTACTTC.